A selection of T cell receptor beta chains follows, all from one sample in a study of human versus mouse CDR3 diversity and MHC coevolution. Data came from immunoSEQ multiplex PCR; TCRdb stores just in-frame clones and leaves some out. The data contain tens of thousands of clones, 94% of them singletons. Sequenced sample: naive CD4+ T cells from blood. These receptors all stem from a person between 55 and 70 years old in good health. The CDR3 runs from the conserved cysteine through the conserved F or W. D genes are given only for firm matches. Not every row has a clone size; where given, it reads once, few, many or a size class.

-	TRBV6-1	TRBJ2-1	TRBD2	TGTGCCAGCAGTGAGCTACTAGCGGGAGGAAACAATGAGCAGTTCTTC	CASSELLAGGNNEQFF
-	TRBV28	TRBJ2-6	-	TGTGCCAGCAGCCTACACGGCAGGCAGGGGGGGGCCAACGTCCTGACTTTC	CASSLHGRQGGANVLTF
-	TRBV9	TRBJ2-3	TRBD2	TGTGCCAGCAGCGGGCAACTAGCGGGAGGAATAGATACGCAGTATTTT	CASSGQLAGGIDTQYF
-	TRBV6-5	TRBJ2-7	TRBD1	TGTGCCACCTGGGACAGCAACTCCTACGAGCAGTACTTC	CATWDSNSYEQYF
-	TRBV6-1	TRBJ1-3	TRBD1	TGTGCCAGCAGTGAAGGGGACAGGGGGCGCGTCGGTGGAAACACCATATATTTT	CASSEGDRGRVGGNTIYF
-	TRBV15	TRBJ2-1	-	TGTGCCACCAGCAGAGATCGACCGCGGAGCAATGGTGAGCAGTTCTTC	CATSRDRPRSNGEQFF
-	TRBV19	TRBJ2-1	-	TGTGCCAGTAGTATAGTAAGGGGGACCACAGGCAATGAGCAGTTCTTC	CASSIVRGTTGNEQFF
-	TRBV7-9	TRBJ2-3	TRBD1	TGTGCCAGCAGCTTCTCCAGGGGGATCACAGATACGCAGTATTTT	CASSFSRGITDTQYF
-	TRBV19	TRBJ2-1	TRBD2	TGTGCCAGTAGTTCTGCTGGCGGGAGCTCCTACAATGAGCAGTTCTTC	CASSSAGGSSYNEQFF
-	TRBV7-9	TRBJ2-7	TRBD2	TGTGCCAGCAGCATTAGCGGGGGGAGCTCCTACGAGCAGTACTTC	CASSISGGSSYEQYF
few	TRBV21-1	TRBJ2-2	-	TGTGCCAGCAGCCATGGGAGGGTGTCGAACACCGGGGAGCTGTTTTTT	CASSHGRVSNTGELFF
once	TRBV6-5	TRBJ1-5	TRBD1	TGTGCCAGCAGCTCGGACAGGGTTCAGCCCCAGCATTTT	CASSSDRVQPQHF
-	TRBV30	TRBJ2-5	-	TGTGCCTGGAGTGCCGTCCGGGGAACGGAGACCCAGTACTTC	CAWSAVRGTETQYF
-	TRBV18	TRBJ2-7	TRBD2	TGTGCCAGCTCGTCGGGAGGCTCCTACGAGCAGTACTTC	CASSSGGSYEQYF
once	TRBV4-1	TRBJ2-3	TRBD2	TGCGCCAGCAGCCAAGAAGGCGGGAGGTCCGTCACAGATACGCAGTATTTT	CASSQEGGRSVTDTQYF
-	TRBV6-1	TRBJ2-7	-	TGTGCCAGCAGTGGAGGGAGACGGGTGGAGCAGTACTTC	CASSGGRRVEQYF
-	TRBV25-1	TRBJ2-3	TRBD2	TGTGCCAGCAGTGGAAGACTAGCGGGGGCGAGCGGGGATACGCAGTATTTT	CASSGRLAGASGDTQYF
-	TRBV6-6	TRBJ2-2	-	TGTGCCAGCAGCCCTGTTTTCGGGGAGCTGTTTTTT	CASSPVFGELFF
-	TRBV5-4	TRBJ2-2	TRBD2	TGTGCCAGCTCGGTAGCGGGAAGGGAGCTGTTTTTT	CASSVAGRELFF
-	TRBV9	TRBJ2-7	TRBD2	TGTGCCAGCAGCGTAGGCCCTAGCGGGAGTGGCTACGAGCAGTACTTC	CASSVGPSGSGYEQYF
-	TRBV6-5	TRBJ2-7	TRBD2	TGTGCCAGCAGGGTGTCGGGACTAGCCCCCTACGAGCAGTACTTC	CASRVSGLAPYEQYF
-	TRBV2	TRBJ2-2	-	TGTGCCAGCAGTGCCCAAAGCTTGACGAACACCGGGGAGCTGTTTTTT	CASSAQSLTNTGELFF
-	TRBV19	TRBJ2-5	-	TGTGCCAGTAGTAGCACAGGGCCAGAGACCCAGTACTTC	CASSSTGPETQYF
-	TRBV5-1	TRBJ2-5	TRBD2	TGCGCCAGCGGCTCCACCGGGACTAGCCAAGAGACCCAGTACTTC	CASGSTGTSQETQYF
few	TRBV7-2	TRBJ1-5	-	TGTGCCAGCAACCGGCAGGGCGATCAGCCCCAGCATTTT	CASNRQGDQPQHF
-	TRBV7-2	TRBJ2-5	TRBD2	TGTGCCAGCAGCTTAAGTCGCGCGGGAGGGCGGGAGACCCAGTACTTC	CASSLSRAGGRETQYF
-	TRBV2	TRBJ2-1	-	TGTGCCAGCAAATCACAGGGATCGAACAATGAGCAGTTCTTC	CASKSQGSNNEQFF
few	TRBV7-8	TRBJ1-3	-	TGTGCCAGCAGCTTACGGGTAGGGAGGCGCTCTGGAAACACCATATATTTT	CASSLRVGRRSGNTIYF
-	TRBV12-5	TRBJ2-7	-	TGTGCTAGTGGACGGGGACTGTTAGACTACGAGCAGTACTTC	CASGRGLLDYEQYF
once	TRBV19	TRBJ2-7	-	TGTGCCAGTAGTATCCCAGGGTACGAGCAGTACTTC	CASSIPGYEQYF
-	TRBV18	TRBJ2-5	-	TGTGCCAGCTCACCGGACTCTCGGGAGACCCAGTACTTC	CASSPDSRETQYF
-	TRBV2	TRBJ2-5	-	TGTGCCAGCAGGCAGGGTGAGGAACAAGAGACCCAGTACTTC	CASRQGEEQETQYF
-	TRBV18	TRBJ1-6	-	TGTGCCAGCTCAGGGGCACTCCTTAGGGATTCACCCCTCCACTTT	CASSGALLRDSPLHF
-	TRBV7-2	TRBJ2-1	TRBD1	TGTGCCAGCAGCCGGAACAGGGGTCCCTACAATGAGCAGTTCTTC	CASSRNRGPYNEQFF
-	TRBV11-3	TRBJ2-7	-	TGTGCCAGCAGCTTAGCAGGGGCTACCTACGAGCAGTACTTC	CASSLAGATYEQYF
-	TRBV7-3	TRBJ2-1	TRBD2	TGTGCCAGCAGCTTAGGGCCTAGCGGGATCAATGAGCAGTTCTTC	CASSLGPSGINEQFF